These T cell receptor beta chains were read from a single sample in a study of blood T cell repertoires in COVID-19. Profiling relied on immunoSEQ multiplex PCR, and the TCRdb table lists in-frame clones only, not all of them. The table lists about 240,000 clones, 83% of them singletons. The sequenced sample consisted of peripheral blood. The receptors originated from a human donor in a cohort sampled during active COVID-19. CDR3s include the opening cysteine and the closing phenylalanine or tryptophan. D genes are given only for firm matches. For some rows the clone size is stated as once, few or many, or as a class when expanded; others skip it.

size,D,V,J,DNA,CDR3
.,.,TRBV19,TRBJ2-1,TGTGCCAGTAGTATTTATCGCAGTATGGACAATGAGCAGTTCTTC,CASSIYRSMDNEQFF
.,.,TRBV5-5,TRBJ1-4,TGTGCCAGCAGCTTGGCTGGGGGGGGAACTAATGAAAAACTGTTTTTT,CASSLAGGGTNEKLFF
.,.,TRBV5-1,TRBJ2-5,TGCGCCAGCAGCTTTAGCCCACCTGGGGGAGGCCAAGAGACCCAGTACTTC,CASSFSPPGGGQETQYF
.,TRBD1,TRBV11-2,TRBJ2-2,TGTGCCAGCAGCCGACCGGGGACAGGGAACACCGGGGAGCTGTTTTTT,CASSRPGTGNTGELFF
.,TRBD1,TRBV25-1,TRBJ1-2,TGTGCCAGCAGTGAATATACAGGGGGTGGCTACACCTTC,CASSEYTGGGYTF
.,.,TRBV7-9,TRBJ1-4,TGTGCCAGCAGCTTAGCGTTCCGGACAAGTATTGAAAAACTGTTTTTT,CASSLAFRTSIEKLFF
.,TRBD1,TRBV23-1,TRBJ1-4,TGCGCCAGCAGTCAAGGGCAGGGGGAAGTGTCTAATGAAAAACTGTTTTTT,CASSQGQGEVSNEKLFF
.,.,TRBV12-3/TRBV12-4,TRBJ2-5,TGTGCCAGCAGTTTAGCCAGCCAAGAGACCCAGTACTTC,CASSLASQETQYF
.,.,TRBV7-8,TRBJ1-1,TGTGCCAGCAGGGGGAAGGGGGAATCTGAAGCTTTCTTT,CASRGKGESEAFF
.,TRBD2,TRBV27,TRBJ2-5,TGTGCCAGCAGTTCATCGGGTAGGGAGGGGGAGACCCAGTACTTC,CASSSSGREGETQYF
.,.,TRBV6-5,TRBJ2-5,TGTGCCAGCAGTTACGTTGGGGCTTCACGAGAGACCCAGTACTTC,CASSYVGASRETQYF
.,TRBD1,TRBV6-5,TRBJ1-2,TGTGCCAGCAGTTACCGACAGGGGAACTATGGCTACACCTTC,CASSYRQGNYGYTF
.,.,TRBV6-6,TRBJ2-5,TGTGCCAGCAGTTATCGGGGGACTCCGGGAGAGACCCAGTACTTC,CASSYRGTPGETQYF
.,.,TRBV4-1,TRBJ1-2,TGCGCCAGCAGCCAAGAAGGCGGTCGGTACGATGGCTACACCTTC,CASSQEGGRYDGYTF
.,TRBD1,TRBV5-1,TRBJ1-1,TGCGCCAGCAGCACGCGACAGGGGGGGAACACTGAAGCTTTCTTT,CASSTRQGGNTEAFF
few,.,TRBV19,TRBJ1-1,TGTGCCAGTAGTATAAAGCTATTCAACACTGAAGCTTTCTTT,CASSIKLFNTEAFF